The T cell receptor (beta chain) described here comes from a study of identical twins. Study-wide points: Among monozygotic twins, out-of-frame TCR alpha sharing exceeded what models predicted. Out-of-frame alpha sequences common to twins exhibited an excess of low generation probability. The abundant beta clonotypes from cord blood had fewer insertions, and memory repertoires had none of this.

This clonotype was detected many times. Antigen unknown. Unique molecular identifiers were present on the cDNA, and a universal primer site came from template switching. TCRdb reprocessed the 5' RACE reads with MiXCR, giving one entry per CDR3 protein. The sample records roughly 710,000 distinct CDR3 sequences, 5.5% to 7.5% being singletons. CDR1 is SGHRS, CDR2 YFSETQ, per germline. V shed 0 bases and J shed 9 bases, with 19 bases lying between them. The CDR3 consists of 15 residues. The source is a man between 18 and 35 years old in good health. The chain has TRBV5-1 and TRBJ2-7; a possible D gene is TRBD1 (6 bases). Sequencing was done on a sample of naive T cells sorted from blood. Here the CDR3 DNA reads TGCGCCAGCAGCTTGGAAGGGGGACGGCAAAGCGGGCAGTACTTC. It codes for CASSLEGGRQSGQYF.